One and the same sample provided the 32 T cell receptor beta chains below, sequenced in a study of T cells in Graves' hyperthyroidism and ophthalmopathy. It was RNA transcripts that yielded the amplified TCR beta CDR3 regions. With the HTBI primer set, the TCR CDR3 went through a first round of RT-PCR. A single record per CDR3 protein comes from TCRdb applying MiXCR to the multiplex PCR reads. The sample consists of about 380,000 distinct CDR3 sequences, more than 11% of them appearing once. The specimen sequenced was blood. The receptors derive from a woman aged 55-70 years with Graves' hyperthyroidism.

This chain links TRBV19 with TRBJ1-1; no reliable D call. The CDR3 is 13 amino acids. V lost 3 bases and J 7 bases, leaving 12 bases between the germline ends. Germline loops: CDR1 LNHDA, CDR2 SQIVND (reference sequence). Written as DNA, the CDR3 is TGTGCCAGTAGTATGACCGCGGCACATGAAGCTTTCTTT. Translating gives CASSMTAAHEAFF.

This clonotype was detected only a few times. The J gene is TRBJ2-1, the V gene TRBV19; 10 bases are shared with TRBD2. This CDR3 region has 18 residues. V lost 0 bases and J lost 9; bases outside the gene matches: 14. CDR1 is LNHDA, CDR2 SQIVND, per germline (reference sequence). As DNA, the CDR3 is TGTGCCAGTAGTATAGATCTCCCCGGGGCTAGCGGGAGTGCTGAGCAGTTCTTC. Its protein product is CASSIDLPGASGSAEQFF.

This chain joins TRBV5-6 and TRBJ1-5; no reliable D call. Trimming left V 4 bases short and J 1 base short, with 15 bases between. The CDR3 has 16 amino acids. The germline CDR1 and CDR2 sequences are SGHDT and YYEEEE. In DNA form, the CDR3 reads TGTGCCAGCAGCGAACGACCTGGGGTAAGCAATCAGCCCCAGCATTTT. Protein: CASSERPGVSNQPQHF. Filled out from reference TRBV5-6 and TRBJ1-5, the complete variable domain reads DAGVTQSPTHLIKTRGQQVTLRCSPKSGHDTVSWYQQALGQGPQFIFQYYEEEERQRGNFPDRFSGHQFPNYSSELNVNALLLGDSALYLCASSERPGVSNQPQHFGDGTRLSIL.

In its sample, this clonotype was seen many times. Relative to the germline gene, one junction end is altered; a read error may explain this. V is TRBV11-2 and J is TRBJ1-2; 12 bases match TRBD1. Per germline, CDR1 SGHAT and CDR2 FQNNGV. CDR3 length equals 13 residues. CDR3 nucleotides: TGTGCCAGCAGCGAACAAGGGACAGGGGGCTCGGCCTTC. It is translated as CASSEQGTGGSAF.

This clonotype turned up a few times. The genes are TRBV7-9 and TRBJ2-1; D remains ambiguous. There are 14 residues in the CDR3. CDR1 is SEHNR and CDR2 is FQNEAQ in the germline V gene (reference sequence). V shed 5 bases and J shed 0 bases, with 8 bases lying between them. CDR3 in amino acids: CASSPPLSYNEQFF. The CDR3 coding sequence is TGTGCCAGCAGCCCCCCCCTCTCCTACAATGAGCAGTTCTTC.

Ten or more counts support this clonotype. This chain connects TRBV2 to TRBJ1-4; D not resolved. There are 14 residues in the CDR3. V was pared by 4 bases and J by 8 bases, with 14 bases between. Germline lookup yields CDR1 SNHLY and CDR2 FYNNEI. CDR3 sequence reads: CASSVTGVGEKLFF. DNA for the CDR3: TGTGCCAGCAGTGTTACGGGTGTAGGGGAAAAACTGTTTTTT.

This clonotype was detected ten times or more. The CDR3 region is CASSPLGTGLEQFF. The CDR3 DNA reads as TGTGCCAGCTCACCACTGGGCACGGGGTTGGAGCAGTTCTTC. This rearrangement joins TRBV18 to TRBJ2-1; a weak D match, TRBD2 (5 bases). This CDR3 is built from 14 residues. Between the trimmed V and J ends, which lost 1 base and 10 bases, there was a span of 14 bases. CDR1 is KGHSH, CDR2 LQKENI, per germline.

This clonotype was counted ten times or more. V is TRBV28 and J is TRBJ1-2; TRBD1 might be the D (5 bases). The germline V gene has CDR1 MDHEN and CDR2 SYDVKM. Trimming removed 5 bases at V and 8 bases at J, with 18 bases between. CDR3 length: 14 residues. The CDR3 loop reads CASSPIGGVSGYTF. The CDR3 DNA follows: TGTGCCAGCAGTCCGATCGGAGGGGTGAGCGGCTACACCTTC.

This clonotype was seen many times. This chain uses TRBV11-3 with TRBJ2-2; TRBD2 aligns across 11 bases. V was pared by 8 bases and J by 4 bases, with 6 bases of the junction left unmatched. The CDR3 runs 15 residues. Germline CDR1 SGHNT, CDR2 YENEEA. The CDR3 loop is CASGQTSGVTGELFF. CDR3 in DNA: TGTGCCAGCGGCCAGACTAGCGGGGTCACCGGGGAGCTGTTTTTT.

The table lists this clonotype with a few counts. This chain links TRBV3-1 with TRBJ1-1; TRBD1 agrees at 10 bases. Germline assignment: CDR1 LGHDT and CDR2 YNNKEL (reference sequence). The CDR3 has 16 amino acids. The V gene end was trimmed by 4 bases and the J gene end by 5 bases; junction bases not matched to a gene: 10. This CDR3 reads CASSPHRWTGGTEAFF. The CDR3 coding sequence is TGTGCCAGCAGCCCCCACCGGTGGACAGGGGGGACTGAAGCTTTCTTT.

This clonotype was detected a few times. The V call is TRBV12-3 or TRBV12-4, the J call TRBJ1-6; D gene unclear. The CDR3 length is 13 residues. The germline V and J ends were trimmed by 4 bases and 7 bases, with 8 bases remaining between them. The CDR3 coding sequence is TGTGCCAGCAGTTCCTCCAGAAATTCACCCCTCCACTTT. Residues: CASSSSRNSPLHF.

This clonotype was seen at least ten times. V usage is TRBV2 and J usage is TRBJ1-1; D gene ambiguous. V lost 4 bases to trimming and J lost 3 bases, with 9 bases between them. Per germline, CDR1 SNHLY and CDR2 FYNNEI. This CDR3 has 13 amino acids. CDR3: CASSGGIYTEAFF. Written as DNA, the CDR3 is TGTGCCAGCAGTGGCGGGATATACACTGAAGCTTTCTTT.

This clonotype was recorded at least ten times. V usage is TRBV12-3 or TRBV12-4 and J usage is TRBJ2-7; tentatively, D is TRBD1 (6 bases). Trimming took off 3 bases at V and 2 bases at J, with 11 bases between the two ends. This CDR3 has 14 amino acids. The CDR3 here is CASSFPGATYEQYF. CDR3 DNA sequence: TGTGCCAGCAGTTTCCCAGGGGCAACCTACGAGCAGTACTTC.

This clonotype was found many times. The CDR3 DNA reads as TGCAGTGCTAGAGATGTCATCACAGATACGCAGTATTTT. It translates to CSARDVITDTQYF. V is TRBV20-1 and J is TRBJ2-3; D uncertain. Germline-derived CDR1 and CDR2 are DFQATT and SNEGSKA (reference sequence). V was clipped by 0 bases and J by 2 bases, with 6 bases between them. The CDR3 has 13 residues.

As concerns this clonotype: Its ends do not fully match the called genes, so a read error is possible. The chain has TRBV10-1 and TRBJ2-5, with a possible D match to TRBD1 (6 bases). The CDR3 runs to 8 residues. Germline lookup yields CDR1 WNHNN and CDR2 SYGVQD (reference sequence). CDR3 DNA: TGCGCCACCGCGCCAGGGGACTTC. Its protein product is CATAPGDF.

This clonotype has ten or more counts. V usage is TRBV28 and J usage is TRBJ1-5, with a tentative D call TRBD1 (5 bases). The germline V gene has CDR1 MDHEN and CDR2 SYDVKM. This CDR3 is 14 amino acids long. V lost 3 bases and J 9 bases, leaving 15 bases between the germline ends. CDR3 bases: TGTGCCAGCAGTTTTGACAGCCTGTCTCGGCCCCAGCATTTT. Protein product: CASSFDSLSRPQHF.

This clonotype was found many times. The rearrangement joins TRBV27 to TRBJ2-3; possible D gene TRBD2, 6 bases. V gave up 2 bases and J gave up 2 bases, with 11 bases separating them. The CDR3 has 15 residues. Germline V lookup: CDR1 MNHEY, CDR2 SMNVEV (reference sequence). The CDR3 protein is CASSLMGGNTDTQYF. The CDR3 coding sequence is TGTGCCAGCAGTTTAATGGGCGGGAACACAGATACGCAGTATTTT.

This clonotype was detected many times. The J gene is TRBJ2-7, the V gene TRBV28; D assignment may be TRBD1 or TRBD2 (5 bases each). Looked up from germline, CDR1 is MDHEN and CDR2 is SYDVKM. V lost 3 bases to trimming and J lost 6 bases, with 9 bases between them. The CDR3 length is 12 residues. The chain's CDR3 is CASSFRGPEQYF. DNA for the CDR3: TGTGCCAGCAGTTTCCGGGGCCCCGAGCAGTACTTC.

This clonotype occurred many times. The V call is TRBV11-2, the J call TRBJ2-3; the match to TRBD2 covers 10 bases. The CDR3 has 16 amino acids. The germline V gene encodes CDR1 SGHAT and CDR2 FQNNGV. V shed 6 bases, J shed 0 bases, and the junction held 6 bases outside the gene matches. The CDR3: CASSVGLADSTDTQYF. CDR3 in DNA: TGTGCCAGCAGTGTAGGACTAGCGGATAGCACAGATACGCAGTATTTT.

The CDR3 nucleotides are TGTGCCAGCAGCCAAGGACTAGCGGGAGCGATCACCGGGGAGCTGTTTTTT. It is translated as CASSQGLAGAITGELFF. The chain carries TRBV14 and TRBJ2-2, with 12 bases aligning to TRBD2. Looked up from germline, CDR1 is SGHDN and CDR2 is FVKESK. After removal of 1 base from V and 4 bases from J, the junction contained 4 bases not matched to a gene. The CDR3 runs to 17 residues.

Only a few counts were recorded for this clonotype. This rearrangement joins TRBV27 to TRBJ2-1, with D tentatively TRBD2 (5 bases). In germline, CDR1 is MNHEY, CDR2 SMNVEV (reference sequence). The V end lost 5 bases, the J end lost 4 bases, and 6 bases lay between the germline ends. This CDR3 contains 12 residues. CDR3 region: CASSERYNEQFF. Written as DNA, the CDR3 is TGTGCCAGCAGTGAGCGGTACAATGAGCAGTTCTTC.

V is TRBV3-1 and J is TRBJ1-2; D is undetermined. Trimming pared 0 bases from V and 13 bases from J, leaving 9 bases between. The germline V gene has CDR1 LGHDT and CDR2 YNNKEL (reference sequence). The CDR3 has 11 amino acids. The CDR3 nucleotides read TGTGCCAGCAGCCAAGACGCGGGCCTCACCTTC. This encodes CASSQDAGLTF.

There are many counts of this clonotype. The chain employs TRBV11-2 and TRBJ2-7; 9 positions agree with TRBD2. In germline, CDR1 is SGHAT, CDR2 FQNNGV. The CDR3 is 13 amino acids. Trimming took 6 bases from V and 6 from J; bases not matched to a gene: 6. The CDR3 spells CASRVAGAAEQYF. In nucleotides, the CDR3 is TGTGCCAGCAGAGTAGCGGGGGCGGCCGAGCAGTACTTC. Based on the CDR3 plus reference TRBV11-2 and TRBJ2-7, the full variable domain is EAGVAQSPRYKIIEKRQSVAFWCNPISGHATLYWYQQILGQGPKLLIQFQNNGVVDDSQLPKDRFSAERLKGVDSTLKIQPAKLEDSAVYLCASRVAGAAEQYFGPGTRLTVT.

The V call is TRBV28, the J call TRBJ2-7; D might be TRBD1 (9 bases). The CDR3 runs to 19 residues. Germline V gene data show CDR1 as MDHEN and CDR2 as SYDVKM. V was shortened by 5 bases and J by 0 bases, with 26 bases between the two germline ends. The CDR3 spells CASSAPGQGWREASYEQYF. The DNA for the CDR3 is TGTGCCAGCAGTGCTCCGGGACAGGGTTGGCGGGAGGCCTCCTACGAGCAGTACTTC.

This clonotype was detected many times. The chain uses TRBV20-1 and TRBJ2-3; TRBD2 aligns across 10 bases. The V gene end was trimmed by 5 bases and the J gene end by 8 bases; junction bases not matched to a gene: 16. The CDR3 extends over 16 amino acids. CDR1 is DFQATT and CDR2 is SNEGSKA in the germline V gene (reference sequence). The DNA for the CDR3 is TGCAGTGCTCGATTAGCGGGAGGACAAGGGGGTCGTACGCAGTATTTT. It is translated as CSARLAGGQGGRTQYF.

The CDR3 DNA reads TGTGCCAGCAGTTTACAGCCGGCCTCCTACGAGCAGTACTTC. This codes for CASSLQPASYEQYF. The chain has TRBV28 and TRBJ2-7; D unresolved. Germline V lookup: CDR1 MDHEN, CDR2 SYDVKM. The CDR3 extends over 14 amino acids. Trimming removed 2 bases at V and 0 bases at J, with 8 bases between.

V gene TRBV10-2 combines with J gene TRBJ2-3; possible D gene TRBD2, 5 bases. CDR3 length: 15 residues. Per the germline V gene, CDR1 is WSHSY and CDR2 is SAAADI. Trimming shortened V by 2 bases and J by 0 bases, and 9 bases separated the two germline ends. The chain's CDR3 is CASSEMRGSTDTQYF. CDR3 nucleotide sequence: TGCGCCAGCAGTGAGATGAGAGGGAGCACAGATACGCAGTATTTT.

This CDR3 reads CSARGGAYSYEQYF. CDR3 in DNA: TGCAGTGCTAGAGGGGGAGCCTACTCCTACGAGCAGTACTTC. V and J are TRBV20-1 and TRBJ2-7, with D maybe TRBD2 (5 bases). Trimming shortened V by 1 base and J by 0 bases, and 10 bases separated the two germline ends. This CDR3 has 14 amino acids. CDR1 is DFQATT and CDR2 is SNEGSKA in the germline V gene (reference sequence).

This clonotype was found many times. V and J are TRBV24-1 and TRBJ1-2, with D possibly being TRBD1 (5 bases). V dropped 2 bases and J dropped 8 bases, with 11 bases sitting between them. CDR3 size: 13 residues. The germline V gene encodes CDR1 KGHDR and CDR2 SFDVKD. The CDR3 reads CATSDYRKGGYTF. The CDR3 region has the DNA TGTGCCACCAGTGATTACAGGAAAGGAGGCTACACCTTC.

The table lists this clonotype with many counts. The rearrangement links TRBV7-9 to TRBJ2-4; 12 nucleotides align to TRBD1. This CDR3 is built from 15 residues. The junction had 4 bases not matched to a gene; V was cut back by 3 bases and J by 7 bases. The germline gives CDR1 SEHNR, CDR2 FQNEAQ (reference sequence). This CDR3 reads CASSLGDRGHNIQYF. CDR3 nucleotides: TGTGCCAGCAGCTTGGGGGACAGGGGGCACAACATTCAGTACTTC.

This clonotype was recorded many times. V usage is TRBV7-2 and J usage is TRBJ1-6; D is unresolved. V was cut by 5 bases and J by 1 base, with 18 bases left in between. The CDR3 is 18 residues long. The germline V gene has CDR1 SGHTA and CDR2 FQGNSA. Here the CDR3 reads CASSRMPALRSYNSPLHF. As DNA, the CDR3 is TGTGCCAGCAGCCGTATGCCGGCATTAAGGTCCTATAATTCACCCCTCCACTTT.

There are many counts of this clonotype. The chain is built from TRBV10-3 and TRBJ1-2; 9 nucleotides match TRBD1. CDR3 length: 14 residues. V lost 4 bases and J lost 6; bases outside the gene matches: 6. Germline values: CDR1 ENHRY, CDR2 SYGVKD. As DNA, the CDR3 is TGTGCCATCAGTGGGGGACAGGGCGTGGATGGCTACACCTTC. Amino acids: CAISGGQGVDGYTF.